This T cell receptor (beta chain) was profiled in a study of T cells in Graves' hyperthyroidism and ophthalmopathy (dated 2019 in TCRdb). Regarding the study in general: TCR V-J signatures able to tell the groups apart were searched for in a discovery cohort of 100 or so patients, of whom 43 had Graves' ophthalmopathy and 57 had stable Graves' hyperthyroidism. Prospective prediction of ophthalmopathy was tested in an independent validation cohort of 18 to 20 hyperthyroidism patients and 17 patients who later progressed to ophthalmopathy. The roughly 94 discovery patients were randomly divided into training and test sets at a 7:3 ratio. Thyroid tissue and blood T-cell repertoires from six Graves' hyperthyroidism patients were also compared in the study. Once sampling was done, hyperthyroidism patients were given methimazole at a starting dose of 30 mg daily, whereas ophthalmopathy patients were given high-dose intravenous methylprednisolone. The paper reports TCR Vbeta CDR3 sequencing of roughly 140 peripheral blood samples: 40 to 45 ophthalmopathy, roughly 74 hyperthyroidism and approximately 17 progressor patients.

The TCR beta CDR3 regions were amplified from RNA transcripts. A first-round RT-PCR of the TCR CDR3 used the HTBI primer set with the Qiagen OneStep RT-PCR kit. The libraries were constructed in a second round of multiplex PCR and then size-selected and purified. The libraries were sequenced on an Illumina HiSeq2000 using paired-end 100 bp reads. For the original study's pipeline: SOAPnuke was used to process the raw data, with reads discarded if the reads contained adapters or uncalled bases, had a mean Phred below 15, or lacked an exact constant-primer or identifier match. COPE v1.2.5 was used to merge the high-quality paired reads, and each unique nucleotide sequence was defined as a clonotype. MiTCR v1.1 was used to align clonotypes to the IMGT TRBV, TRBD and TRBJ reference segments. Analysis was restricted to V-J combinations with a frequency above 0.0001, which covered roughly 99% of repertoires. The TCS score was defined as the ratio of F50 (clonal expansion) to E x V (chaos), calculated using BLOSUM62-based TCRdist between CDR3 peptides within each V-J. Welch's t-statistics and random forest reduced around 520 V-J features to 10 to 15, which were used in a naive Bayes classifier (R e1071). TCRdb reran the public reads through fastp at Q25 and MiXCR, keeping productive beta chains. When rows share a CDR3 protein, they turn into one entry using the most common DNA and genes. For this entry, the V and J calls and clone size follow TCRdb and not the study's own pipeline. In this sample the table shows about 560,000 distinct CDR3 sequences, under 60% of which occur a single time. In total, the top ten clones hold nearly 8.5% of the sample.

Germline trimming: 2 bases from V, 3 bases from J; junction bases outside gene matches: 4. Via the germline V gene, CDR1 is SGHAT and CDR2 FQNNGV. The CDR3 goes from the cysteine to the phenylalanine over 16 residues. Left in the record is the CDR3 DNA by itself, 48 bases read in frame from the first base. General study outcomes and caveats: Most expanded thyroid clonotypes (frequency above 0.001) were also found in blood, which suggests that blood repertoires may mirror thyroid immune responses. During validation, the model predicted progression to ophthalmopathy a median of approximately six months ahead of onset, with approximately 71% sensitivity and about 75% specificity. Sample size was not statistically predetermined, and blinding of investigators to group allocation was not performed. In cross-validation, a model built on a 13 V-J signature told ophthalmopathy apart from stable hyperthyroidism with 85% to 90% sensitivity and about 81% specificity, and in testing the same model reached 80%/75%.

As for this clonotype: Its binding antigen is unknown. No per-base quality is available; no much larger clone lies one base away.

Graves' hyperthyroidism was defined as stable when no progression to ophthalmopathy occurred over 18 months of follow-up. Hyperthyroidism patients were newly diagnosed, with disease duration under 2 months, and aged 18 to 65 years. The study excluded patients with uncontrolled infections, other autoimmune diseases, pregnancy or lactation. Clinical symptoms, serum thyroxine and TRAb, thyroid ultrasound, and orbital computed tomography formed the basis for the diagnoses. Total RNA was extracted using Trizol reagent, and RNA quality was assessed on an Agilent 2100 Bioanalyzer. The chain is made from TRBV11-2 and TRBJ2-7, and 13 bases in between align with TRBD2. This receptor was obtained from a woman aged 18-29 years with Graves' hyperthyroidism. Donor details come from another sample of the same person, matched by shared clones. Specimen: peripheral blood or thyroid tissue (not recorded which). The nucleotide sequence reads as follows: TGTGCCAGCAGCTTAAGTACTAGCGGGAGGGACTACGAGCAGTACTTC. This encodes CASSLSTSGRDYEQYF.